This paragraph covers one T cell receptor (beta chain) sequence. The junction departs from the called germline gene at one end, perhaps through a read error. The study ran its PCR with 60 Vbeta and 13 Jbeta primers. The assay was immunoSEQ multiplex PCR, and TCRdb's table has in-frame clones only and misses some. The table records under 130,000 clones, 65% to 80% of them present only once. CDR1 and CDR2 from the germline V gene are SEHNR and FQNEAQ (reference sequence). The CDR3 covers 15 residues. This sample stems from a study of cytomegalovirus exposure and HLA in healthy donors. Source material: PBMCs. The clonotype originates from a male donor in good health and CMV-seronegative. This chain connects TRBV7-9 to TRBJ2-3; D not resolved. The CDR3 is CSSSPRGGVTDTQYF. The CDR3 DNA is TGTTCCAGCAGCCCTCGAGGCGGCGTCACAGATACGCAGTATTTT.